The rows below give T cell receptor beta chains drawn from one sample of a study of cytomegalovirus exposure and HLA in healthy donors. Only in-frame clones appear in the TCRdb table, and some are missing; sequencing was by immunoSEQ multiplex PCR. The table lists about 150,000 clones, 68% of them singletons. The specimen sequenced was PBMCs. The receptor source for this set is a man between 60 and 75 years old in good health and CMV-seronegative. Both conserved end residues are part of each CDR3. Each record gives: V gene, CDR3 protein.

v_call: TRBV4-3
cdr3_aa: CASSQDVSGGGNEKLFF

v_call: TRBV28
cdr3_aa: CASRREWEEQFF

v_call: TRBV28
cdr3_aa: CASSPPTGVGTEAFF

v_call: TRBV5-4
cdr3_aa: CASRTSPDQETQYF

v_call: TRBV2
cdr3_aa: CASSEGLVLTKTASNYGYTF

v_call: TRBV15
cdr3_aa: CATRTTGGAPEAFF

v_call: TRBV19
cdr3_aa: CASSMRRRETQYF

v_call: TRBV11-1
cdr3_aa: CASSRASGSSTDTQYF

v_call: TRBV29-1
cdr3_aa: CSVETQGAGEHGELFF

v_call: TRBV28
cdr3_aa: CASGGSGRADEQYF

v_call: TRBV27
cdr3_aa: CASSVSLRHASYEQYF

v_call: TRBV21-1
cdr3_aa: CASSKVRTGDYGYTF

v_call: TRBV7-2
cdr3_aa: CASSLNGGEVTEAFF

v_call: TRBV7-9
cdr3_aa: CASSPLGIYGYTF

v_call: TRBV7-8
cdr3_aa: CASRRAGNEQFF

v_call: TRBV9
cdr3_aa: CASSVGAGTGDYEQYF

v_call: TRBV7-3
cdr3_aa: CASSLGGNGELFF

v_call: TRBV6-1
cdr3_aa: CASTGTVPNQPQHF

v_call: TRBV4-1
cdr3_aa: CASSLSGRGYEQYF

v_call: TRBV15
cdr3_aa: CATSGDSGWRNEQFF

v_call: TRBV10-3
cdr3_aa: CAISETRDNHGYTF

v_call: TRBV2
cdr3_aa: CASSRPGSGNTIYF

v_call: TRBV2
cdr3_aa: CASRRDTEAFF

v_call: TRBV30
cdr3_aa: CAWSARTGGSDTIYF

v_call: TRBV5-1
cdr3_aa: CASSLAVDTRGETQYF

v_call: TRBV7-9
cdr3_aa: CASSSWGGRDSNQPQHF

v_call: TRBV5-4
cdr3_aa: CASSLAGTAGLTF

v_call: TRBV30
cdr3_aa: CAWSTGTGGEKLFF

v_call: TRBV27
cdr3_aa: CASSPSGEVNNEQFF

v_call: TRBV27
cdr3_aa: CASRSLNTEAFF

v_call: TRBV28
cdr3_aa: CASSKGLAGSPYEQYF

v_call: TRBV2
cdr3_aa: CASSPGQGASGYTF

v_call: TRBV5-1
cdr3_aa: CASRNPIEQGTHYGYTF

v_call: TRBV6-4
cdr3_aa: CASSDLAAGTDTQYF

v_call: TRBV7-9
cdr3_aa: CASSLVREGQFF

v_call: TRBV23-1
cdr3_aa: CASSQSKKTNETQYF

v_call: TRBV29-1
cdr3_aa: CSVRDRGAFSSTDTQYF

v_call: TRBV7-8
cdr3_aa: CAVGARNLSSYEQYF

v_call: TRBV10-1
cdr3_aa: CASSPGPQETQYF

v_call: TRBV28
cdr3_aa: CASTLKGQPQHF

v_call: TRBV5-1
cdr3_aa: CASSLGVRQGVNSPLHF

v_call: TRBV27
cdr3_aa: CASRLNEKLFF